The 18 T cell receptor beta chains reported below all come from one sample, sequenced in a study of response to subunit inactivated influenza vaccine (dated by TCRdb to 2017 to 2018). The library was made by RT-PCR. TCRdb records Illumina HiSeq 2500 as the sequencer. TCRdb itself trimmed the public reads at Q25 with fastp, ran MiXCR and retained productive beta chains. Every CDR3 protein is listed once, alongside the most common genes and DNA of its rows. The sample table holds 630,000 or so distinct CDR3 sequences, of which approximately 14% were seen once. Together, the top ten hold around a tenth of the sample. The sequences come from PBMCs from blood, collected roughly 12 days after vaccination. Receptors were obtained from a man in his fifties or sixties who received an inactivated influenza vaccine. Donor details come from another sample of the same person, matched by shared clones.

This clonotype showed up just a few times. The chain has TRBV20-1 and TRBJ1-1, with TRBD1 as a possible D gene (6 bases). The CDR3 contains 15 residues. Between the trimmed V and J ends, which lost 5 bases and 0 bases, there was a span of 16 bases. The germline V gene encodes CDR1 DFQATT and CDR2 SNEGSKA (reference sequence). The DNA for the CDR3 is TGCAGTGCTTTGGTGGGGGCCCAAGTGAACACTGAAGCTTTCTTT. Its translation: CSALVGAQVNTEAFF.

This clonotype was observed a few times. This sequence joins TRBV5-1 and TRBJ2-7; 7 bases line up with TRBD1. Germline CDR1 is SGHRS and CDR2 is YFSETQ. The CDR3 sequence is 16 residues long. The V segment lost 5 bases and the J segment 2 bases; nucleotides outside the gene matches: 13. The DNA for the CDR3 is TGCGCCAGCAGGTCGGACAGGCCCTATCCCACCTACGAGCAGTACTTC. Encoded protein: CASRSDRPYPTYEQYF.

In this sample, this clonotype turned up a few times. The V call is TRBV10-3, the J call TRBJ2-5; weak D call: TRBD2 (6 bases). This CDR3 is 14 amino acids long. V was cut by 6 bases and J by 5 bases, with 16 bases left in between. CDR1 is ENHRY, CDR2 SYGVKD, per germline. This CDR3 reads CAISIGTPGETQYF. The DNA for the CDR3 is TGTGCCATCAGCATCGGGACTCCCGGCGAGACCCAGTACTTC.

The rearrangement uses TRBV12-3 or TRBV12-4 and TRBJ2-1, with D uncertain. The CDR3 sequence is 14 residues long. Trimming took 6 bases from V and 0 from J, leaving 9 bases between them. The CDR3 protein is CASSPVGSYNEQFF. In DNA form, the CDR3 reads TGTGCCAGCAGCCCCGTGGGCTCCTACAATGAGCAGTTCTTC.

The chain couples TRBV3-1 to TRBJ2-3; D unresolved. V dropped 0 bases and J dropped 4 bases, with 8 bases sitting between them. This CDR3 contains 14 residues. Germline V lookup: CDR1 LGHDT, CDR2 YNNKEL (reference sequence). CDR3 sequence reads: CASSQDSYADTQYF. DNA for the CDR3: TGTGCCAGCAGCCAAGATTCCTACGCAGATACGCAGTATTTT.

V is TRBV29-1 and J is TRBJ2-1; 12 bases map to TRBD2. CDR1 and CDR2 from the germline V gene are SQVTM and ANQGSEA. The V gene end was trimmed by 5 bases and the J gene end by 5 bases; junction bases not matched to a gene: 4. The CDR3 sequence is 14 residues long. CDR3 nucleotide sequence: TGCAGCGTTTGGACTAGCGGGATAAACAATGAGCAGTTCTTC. Translation gives CSVWTSGINNEQFF.

CDR3 DNA: TGTGCCAGCAGTTTAGGGGGGGGGGCGCGTGGCTACACCTTC. Amino acid sequence: CASSLGGGARGYTF. The chain couples TRBV12-3 or TRBV12-4 to TRBJ1-2, with a possible D match to TRBD1 (6 bases). The CDR3 is 14 amino acids. V was trimmed by 1 base and J by 7 bases, leaving 13 bases between them.

The rearrangement joins TRBV4-3 to TRBJ2-7, with a tentative D call TRBD1 (6 bases). Looked up from germline, CDR1 is LGHNA and CDR2 is YSLEER. Trimming shortened V by 1 base and J by 0 bases, and 16 bases separated the two germline ends. This CDR3 has 17 residues. For the CDR3, the DNA is TGCGCCAGCAGCCAAGCTACAGGGAATAGGGACTCCTACGAGCAGTACTTC. Residues: CASSQATGNRDSYEQYF.

The J gene is TRBJ2-7, the V gene TRBV21-1. TRBV21-1 is marked as a pseudogene. The CDR3 has 16 amino acids. The CDR3: CASSKDSAGGPYEQYF. The CDR3 region has the DNA TGTGCCAGCAGCAAAGACTCGGCAGGGGGCCCCTACGAGCAGTACTTC.

The CDR3 reads CASRAIPGLLDGELFF. The DNA for the CDR3 is TGTGCCAGCAGAGCCATACCGGGACTCCTCGACGGGGAGCTGTTTTTT. This chain uses TRBV12-3 or TRBV12-4 with TRBJ2-2; possibly TRBD2 for D (6 bases). The CDR3 loop spans 16 amino acids. The germline V and J ends were trimmed by 6 bases and 7 bases, with 21 bases remaining between them.

CDR3 loop: CAISPVRQGVNPDTQYF. The CDR3 bases are TGTGCCATCAGCCCAGTGCGACAGGGGGTGAACCCAGATACGCAGTATTTT. This sequence joins TRBV10-3 and TRBJ2-3; TRBD1 agrees at 9 bases. The CDR3 runs to 17 residues. Trimming took 6 bases from V and 4 from J; bases not matched to a gene: 14. Germline V gene sequence: CDR1 ENHRY, CDR2 SYGVKD.

There are a few counts of this clonotype. The chain couples TRBV12-3 or TRBV12-4 to TRBJ2-6; no reliable D call. V was shortened by 6 bases and J by 0 bases, with 9 bases between the two germline ends. The CDR3 is 15 residues long. The CDR3 coding sequence is TGTGCCAGCAGCCAACGGAGCTCTGGGGCCAACGTCCTGACTTTC. It yields the protein CASSQRSSGANVLTF.

Comments on this clonotype: The junction and the germline gene differ at one end; a read error may be behind it. This chain links TRBV7-7 with TRBJ2-1, with 11 bases aligning to TRBD2. Germline-derived CDR1 and CDR2 are SSHAT and FNYEAQ (reference sequence). This CDR3 has 16 residues. The chain's CDR3 is CASSALAGGAYNEQFF. The CDR3, as DNA: TGTGCTAGCAGCGCGCTAGCGGGGGGCGCCTACAATGAGCAGTTCTTC.

V is TRBV11-2 and J is TRBJ2-1, with a weak D call TRBD1 (5 bases). Germline CDR1 SGHAT, CDR2 FQNNGV. CDR3 length equals 17 residues. Deletions cut 5 bases from V and 4 bases from J, with 21 bases between. DNA of the CDR3: TGTGCCAGCAGCCCTTCTTTTAGGGGATACTCTTACAATGAGCAGTTCTTC. This translates into CASSPSFRGYSYNEQFF.

This clonotype came up once. J is TRBJ2-1 and V is TRBV6-2 or TRBV6-3; 10 nucleotides agree with TRBD2. This CDR3 has 15 residues. Germline CDR1 MNHEY, CDR2 SVGEGT. V lost 7 bases to trimming and J lost 2 bases; unmatched junction nucleotides: 5. As DNA, the CDR3 is TGTGCCAGCATCAGGACTAGCGGACCCTACAATGAGCAGTTCTTC. Translated, it gives CASIRTSGPYNEQFF.

This clonotype was recorded at least ten times. V is TRBV29-1 and J is TRBJ1-2, with 11 bases identical to TRBD1. Germline CDR1 is SQVTM and CDR2 is ANQGSEA. The CDR3 is made up of 12 amino acids. The J segment lost 7 bases and the V segment lost 7 bases, leaving 5 bases of the junction unmatched. The CDR3, as DNA: TGCAGCGCCGGACAGGGGGCGACTGGCTACACCTTC. Amino acid sequence: CSAGQGATGYTF.

This chain joins TRBV28 and TRBJ2-4; 8 nucleotides match TRBD2. Unmatched junction bases numbered 5, after V lost 6 bases and J lost 1 base. The germline CDR1 and CDR2 sequences are MDHEN and SYDVKM. The CDR3 sequence is 15 residues long. CDR3 amino acids: CASSERGTAKNIQYF. CDR3 DNA sequence: TGTGCCAGCAGCGAGCGGGGGACCGCCAAAAACATTCAGTACTTC. The full variable domain, its missing parts supplied by reference TRBV28 and TRBJ2-4, is DVKVTQSSRYLVKRTGEKVFLECVQDMDHENMFWYRQDPGLGLRLIYFSYDVKMKEKGDIPEGYSVSREKKERFSLILESASTNQTSMYLCASSERGTAKNIQYFGAGTRLSVL.

This clonotype occurred a few times. CDR3 sequence (DNA): TGTGCCAGCAGTTTCCAGACAGGGGAAGCTTTCTTT. Protein: CASSFQTGEAFF. The chain couples TRBV28 to TRBJ1-1; TRBD1 matches at 7 bases. Germline V gene lookup returns CDR1 MDHEN and CDR2 SYDVKM. CDR3 length equals 12 residues. Trimming at V came to 3 bases and at J to 8 bases, leaving 3 bases not matched to a gene.